A single sample gave rise to the 12 T cell receptor beta chains below, sequenced in a study of shared clonotypes between healthy human individuals. Clones were read by immunoSEQ multiplex PCR, and TCRdb kept only the in-frame ones, dropping some. The sample consists of around 500,000 clones, roughly 85% of them appearing once. The sample consisted of PBMCs. The receptors come from a woman in her thirties or forties in good health. Some clones in this sample may be carry-over from other donors' samples.

The chain couples TRBV28 to TRBJ2-5; D possibly corresponds to TRBD1 (6 bases). The CDR3 contains 15 residues. V dropped 8 bases and J dropped 3 bases, with 19 bases sitting between them. Germline V gives CDR1 MDHEN, CDR2 SYDVKM. The CDR3 reads CASCPNLGQKETQYF. The CDR3 region has the DNA TGTGCCAGCTGCCCTAACCTCGGACAGAAAGAGACCCAGTACTTC.

This chain joins TRBV28 and TRBJ1-5; D unresolved. Germline V gene data show CDR1 as MDHEN and CDR2 as SYDVKM. Trimming took 0 bases from V and 2 from J, leaving 11 bases between them. CDR3 length: 16 residues. The CDR3 bases are TGTGCCAGCAGTTTATGGCGCAGGATGGGCAATCAGCCCCAGCATTTT. Translation gives CASSLWRRMGNQPQHF.

CDR3 DNA sequence: TGTGCCAGCAGTGGACAAGAGAACACTGAAGCTTTCTTT. This codes for CASSGQENTEAFF. The gene calls are TRBV6-1 and TRBJ1-1; D gene uncertain. The ends were cut back, 4 bases at V and 1 base at J, with 7 bases in the middle. Germline values: CDR1 MNHNS, CDR2 SASEGT. This CDR3 region has 13 residues.

This clone has a single count. This rearrangement joins TRBV7-3 to TRBJ2-6; D unresolved. The CDR3 sequence is 17 residues long. Germline CDR1 is SGHTA and CDR2 is FQGTGA. Trimming removed 2 bases at V and 0 bases at J, with 11 bases between. The CDR3 DNA follows: TGTGCCAGCAGCTTAGTAGACATCGGCTCTGGGGCCAACGTCCTGACTTTC. Translated: CASSLVDIGSGANVLTF.

This rearrangement joins TRBV2 to TRBJ2-5, with 7 bases lining up with TRBD2. The germline V gene encodes CDR1 SNHLY and CDR2 FYNNEI. V was clipped by 2 bases and J by 5 bases; unmatched bases: 5. The CDR3 spans 14 residues. This chain's CDR3 is CASSENSGQETQYF. Here the CDR3 DNA reads TGTGCCAGCAGTGAAAATAGCGGGCAGGAGACCCAGTACTTC.

V is TRBV28 and J is TRBJ2-1; D unclear. Per germline, CDR1 MDHEN and CDR2 SYDVKM. CDR3 size: 12 residues. V lost 4 bases and J 6 bases, leaving 7 bases between the germline ends. This chain's CDR3 is CASSSSPNEQFF. In DNA form, the CDR3 reads TGTGCCAGCAGTTCGTCCCCCAATGAGCAGTTCTTC.

The V call is TRBV21-1, the J call TRBJ2-4; TRBD2 is the table's D call, not checked against the DNA. TRBV21-1 is a documented pseudogene. This CDR3 region has 17 residues. CDR3 loop: CASPRREGPLTKNIQYF. CDR3 nucleotide sequence: TGTGCCAGCCCTCGGCGGGAGGGCCCCTTAACCAAAAACATTCAGTACTTC.

This CDR3 reads CASSLYSRLQSRANVLTF. For the CDR3, the DNA is TGTGCCAGCAGCTTGTATTCCAGGTTACAAAGTCGGGCCAACGTCCTGACTTTC. The V call is TRBV4-2, the J call TRBJ2-6; the D is unclear. Trimming pared 5 bases from V and 5 bases from J, leaving 22 bases between. The CDR3 is 18 residues long. The V gene's germline CDR1 is LGHNA and CDR2 YNFKEQ.

This clone occurred once. This chain connects TRBV9 to TRBJ2-3, with D unclear. CDR3 length: 13 residues. V lost 0 bases to trimming and J lost 5 bases, with 7 bases between them. Per the germline V gene, CDR1 is SGDLS and CDR2 is YYNGEE. DNA of the CDR3: TGTGCCAGCAGCGTAGCCCCTCGAGATACGCAGTATTTT. Translation: CASSVAPRDTQYF.

This chain joins TRBV28 and TRBJ2-2; possible D gene TRBD1, 5 bases. CDR3 length equals 14 residues. Germline CDR1 and CDR2: MDHEN and SYDVKM. Trimming took off 10 bases at V and 1 base at J, with 13 bases between the two ends. In nucleotides, the CDR3 is TGTGCCACCCTGGGGCTATGGAACACCGGGGAGCTGTTTTTT. Its translation: CATLGLWNTGELFF.

The rearrangement links TRBV28 to TRBJ2-5, with 10 bases lining up with TRBD2. Trimming cost V 4 bases and J 4 bases; bases outside gene matches: 12. The CDR3 has 17 residues. The V gene's germline CDR1 is MDHEN and CDR2 SYDVKM. CDR3 coding DNA: TGTGCCAGCAGTTCCCCGGCTAGCGGGAGCCCAGGAGAGACCCAGTACTTC. Amino acids: CASSSPASGSPGETQYF.

The chain uses TRBV19 and TRBJ2-2, with D unresolved. The CDR3 totals 12 residues. V was shortened by 3 bases and J by 9 bases, with 8 bases between the two germline ends. The germline CDR1 and CDR2 sequences are LNHDA and SQIVND (reference sequence). CDR3 protein: CASSISDRELFF. The DNA of the CDR3 is TGTGCCAGTAGTATTTCGGACCGGGAGCTGTTTTTT.